The T cell receptor (beta chain) described here comes from a study of T cell responses to AZD1222 COVID-19 vaccine. As for this clone: Its antigen remains unidentified.

Only in-frame clones appear in the TCRdb table, and some are missing; sequencing was by immunoSEQ multiplex PCR. The sample carries more than 80,000 clones, over 75% recorded once. Trimming cost V 5 bases and J 5 bases, with 6 bases left between them. Germline V gene sequence: CDR1 SGHTA, CDR2 FQGTGA. This CDR3 region has 12 residues. Study-level results: Following two doses of AZD1222, Spike-specific TCR breadth and depth rose. There were mostly white British donors and more females than males, and clonal diversity was possibly underestimated.

This TCR derives from an adult who received the AZD1222 COVID-19 vaccine. V and J are TRBV7-3 and TRBJ2-2, with D unresolved. The starting material was peripheral blood, obtained 28 days after the second AZD1222 dose. The DNA of the CDR3 is TGTGCCAGCAGCCCTGGAACCGGGGAGCTGTTTTTT. It is translated as CASSPGTGELFF.